Reported below is one T cell receptor beta chain. Antigen: not known. The sample belongs to a study of T cell responses to AZD1222 COVID-19 vaccine. Overall study findings and caveats: Nearly half of spike-specific TCRs reportedly go after variant regions that carry no mutations.

The method was immunoSEQ multiplex PCR; TCRdb's version includes in-frame clones alone and lacks a portion of them. The sample lists approximately 210,000 clones, approximately 94% occurring once. CDR3 length equals 15 residues. The V segment lost 5 bases and the J segment 0 bases; nucleotides outside the gene matches: 6. Germline values: CDR1 SGHAT, CDR2 FQNNGV. The specimen comprised peripheral blood, sampled 28 days after the second dose of the MenACWY control vaccine. This chain joins TRBV11-2 and TRBJ1-1; 7 bases are a match to TRBD1. The clonotype was recovered from an adult who received the MenACWY meningococcal vaccine as a control. The CDR3 spells CASSPRQGMNTEAFF. The CDR3 bases are TGTGCCAGCAGCCCGAGACAGGGAATGAACACTGAAGCTTTCTTT.